These 30 T cell receptor beta chains originate from one sample sequenced in a study of shared clonotypes between healthy human individuals. Only in-frame clones appear in the TCRdb table, and some are missing; sequencing was by immunoSEQ multiplex PCR. The sample yields hundreds of thousands of clones, less than 98% seen once. What was sequenced was naive CD4+ T cells sorted from blood. As for subset: CD45RA+ positively selected. These receptors were collected from a woman aged 30 to 39 in good health.

The V and J genes are TRBV28 and TRBJ1-1; D ambiguous. V shed 6 bases and J shed 3 bases, with 14 bases lying between them. Germline V lookup: CDR1 MDHEN, CDR2 SYDVKM. The CDR3 has 14 residues. In DNA form, the CDR3 reads TGTGCCAGCAGCCCCTTTGGTGGGTACACTGAAGCTTTCTTT. It is translated as CASSPFGGYTEAFF.

This chain links TRBV29-1 with TRBJ1-2, with D possibly matching TRBD1 (6 bases). This CDR3 region has 14 residues. CDR1 and CDR2 from the germline V gene are SQVTM and ANQGSEA. Trimming took off 6 bases at V and 4 bases at J, with 18 bases between the two ends. CDR3 DNA: TGCAGCGTCCACGAGGGGGGGCGCGGCTATGGCTACACCTTC. This translates into CSVHEGGRGYGYTF.

The genes are TRBV5-1 and TRBJ2-1, with 7 bases matching TRBD1. V lost 8 bases and J lost 8; bases outside the gene matches: 10. The CDR3 runs to 13 residues. Germline V gene lookup returns CDR1 SGHRS and CDR2 YFSETQ. CDR3 in amino acids: CARPRQGLDEQFF. The CDR3 nucleotides are TGCGCCAGGCCGAGACAGGGTCTGGATGAGCAGTTCTTC. The variable domain in full, completed from reference TRBV5-1 and TRBJ2-1, reads KAGVTQTPRYLIKTRGQQVTLSCSPISGHRSVSWYQQTPGQGLQFLFEYFSETQRNKGNFPGRFSGRQFSNSRSEMNVSTLELGDSALYLCARPRQGLDEQFFGPGTRLTVL.

The rearrangement links TRBV19 to TRBJ1-3, with 8 nucleotides matching TRBD1. Germline CDR1 is LNHDA and CDR2 is SQIVND (reference sequence). The CDR3 has 15 residues. V gave up 3 bases and J gave up 4 bases; unmatched junction bases: 5. CDR3 sequence: CASSIAGGDGNTIYF. As DNA, the CDR3 is TGTGCCAGTAGTATTGCAGGGGGCGACGGAAACACCATATATTTT.

As regards this clone: Distinct nucleotide sequences in the sample also encode this CDR3. This chain joins TRBV4-1 and TRBJ2-1; 7 nucleotides agree with TRBD2. V lost 4 bases and J lost 4; bases outside the gene matches: 7. CDR1 is MGHRA and CDR2 is YSYEKL in the germline V gene. CDR3 size: 15 residues. CDR3 nucleotides: TGCGCCAGCAGCCCGAGACTAGCAGGATACAATGAGCAGTTCTTC. Translating gives CASSPRLAGYNEQFF.

V gene TRBV10-1 combines with J gene TRBJ2-7, with TRBD2 identical over 7 bases. Germline V gives CDR1 WNHNN, CDR2 SYGVQD (reference sequence). With 4 bases clipped from V and 2 bases from J, the junction kept 5 bases outside the gene matches. This CDR3 is 14 amino acids long. The CDR3 loop is CASSGGGLPYEQYF. In DNA, the CDR3 is TGCGCCAGCAGTGGGGGAGGGCTGCCCTACGAGCAGTACTTC.

The rearrangement joins TRBV2 to TRBJ2-2; 11 nucleotides align to TRBD2. Germline V lookup: CDR1 SNHLY, CDR2 FYNNEI. The CDR3 has 15 amino acids. The J segment lost 6 bases and the V segment lost 4 bases, leaving 4 bases of the junction unmatched. CDR3 nucleotide sequence: TGTGCCAGCAGTGCTCTAGCGGGAGGTCCCGGGGAGCTGTTTTTT. It codes for CASSALAGGPGELFF.

Turning to this clone: The same CDR3 can be traced to other DNA sequences in this sample. The CDR3 loop is CSVSYNEQFF. The DNA of the CDR3 is TGCAGCGTCTCCTACAATGAGCAGTTCTTC. This rearrangement joins TRBV29-1 to TRBJ2-1; D uncertain. V shed 6 bases and J shed 0 bases, with 0 bases lying between them. The CDR3 totals 10 residues. CDR1 SQVTM and CDR2 ANQGSEA come from the germline V gene.

This clone was counted a single time. The chain links TRBV9 to TRBJ1-4, with TRBD1 matching over 7 bases. This CDR3 spans 14 amino acids. The germline V gene encodes CDR1 SGDLS and CDR2 YYNGEE. The junction had 4 bases not matched to a gene; V was cut back by 2 bases and J by 6 bases. The CDR3 sequence is CASSVEGGYEKLFF. In nucleotides, the CDR3 is TGTGCCAGCAGCGTCGAAGGGGGCTATGAAAAACTGTTTTTT.

CDR3 amino acids: CASSAGQSTNTGELFF. The DNA for the CDR3 is TGTGCCAGCAGCGCGGGACAGAGTACGAACACCGGGGAGCTGTTTTTT. The gene calls are TRBV9 and TRBJ2-2; 7 bases map to TRBD1. The germline V gene has CDR1 SGDLS and CDR2 YYNGEE. The trim removed 3 bases at V and 0 bases at J, leaving 5 bases unmatched. The CDR3 is made up of 16 amino acids.

This chain joins TRBV7-9 and TRBJ2-7, with TRBD1 matching over 7 bases. The junction had 4 bases not matched to a gene; V was cut back by 6 bases and J by 5 bases. The CDR3 consists of 12 residues. Looked up from germline, CDR1 is SEHNR and CDR2 is FQNEAQ (reference sequence). This CDR3 is CASSQTGHEQYF. In DNA, the CDR3 is TGTGCCAGCAGTCAGACAGGGCACGAGCAGTACTTC.

The CDR3 is CSAAQEQAFF. DNA of the CDR3: TGCAGCGCCGCACAGGAGCAAGCTTTCTTT. The chain carries TRBV29-1 and TRBJ1-1, with a tentative D call TRBD1 (5 bases). Germline CDR1 is SQVTM and CDR2 is ANQGSEA. The V gene lost 7 bases and the J gene lost 9 bases, with 12 bases spanning the gap. CDR3 length: 10 amino acids.

The rearrangement uses TRBV27 and TRBJ2-3; D is perhaps TRBD1 or TRBD2 (5 bases each). The V end lost 6 bases, the J end lost 3 bases, and 25 bases lay between the germline ends. This CDR3 spans 18 amino acids. Germline V gene lookup returns CDR1 MNHEY and CDR2 SMNVEV (reference sequence). The CDR3 DNA follows: TGTGCCAGCAGCTACCAGCCCCTATGGGACCTTAGAACAGATACGCAGTATTTT. Translation gives CASSYQPLWDLRTDTQYF.

This clone has a single count. The gene calls are TRBV7-7 and TRBJ2-5; D uncertain. V was shortened by 1 base and J by 2 bases, with 20 bases between the two germline ends. This CDR3 is 18 amino acids long. CDR1 is SSHAT and CDR2 is FNYEAQ in the germline V gene (reference sequence). CDR3 region: CASSLGMPIHELQETQYF. For the CDR3, the DNA is TGTGCCAGCAGCTTAGGCATGCCTATTCATGAGCTACAAGAGACCCAGTACTTC.

Here the CDR3 reads CASSRTGGATGKTQYF. The CDR3 DNA sequence: TGCGCCAGCAGCCGGACAGGGGGCGCGACTGGCAAGACCCAGTACTTC. The chain is built from TRBV5-1 and TRBJ2-5; 11 bases line up with TRBD1. In germline, CDR1 is SGHRS, CDR2 YFSETQ. Losses at the gene ends were 4 bases for V and 6 bases for J; bases not matched to a gene: 11. The length of the CDR3 is 16 residues.

The chain carries TRBV19 and TRBJ2-5, with 9 bases matching TRBD1. The J call is in doubt because the DNA end fits TRBJ2-7 better. Germline CDR1 and CDR2: LNHDA and SQIVND (reference sequence). This CDR3 has 16 residues. Written as DNA, the CDR3 is TGTGCCAGTAGTAGGACAGGGGCCGCGAGCTCCTACGAGCAGTACTTC. Protein: CASSRTGAASSYEQYF.

V gene TRBV29-1 combines with J gene TRBJ2-3, with D possibly TRBD2 on 5 matching bases. Germline CDR1 reads SQVTM; CDR2 reads ANQGSEA. Trimming removed 6 bases at V and 6 bases at J, with 16 bases between. There are 13 residues in the CDR3. The CDR3 DNA follows: TGCAGCGTCTTCACTAGAAGGACTGATACGCAGTATTTT. Amino acid sequence: CSVFTRRTDTQYF.

The chain is built from TRBV7-9 and TRBJ2-5, with D perhaps matching TRBD2 (7 bases). CDR3 length: 14 residues. Germline CDR1 and CDR2: SEHNR and FQNEAQ (reference sequence). Trimming cost V 6 bases and J 4 bases, with 15 bases left between them. The CDR3 bases are TGTGCCAGCAGGCCTCGGGGGGCTACAGAGACCCAGTACTTC. Protein product: CASRPRGATETQYF. The complete variable domain, with remaining parts taken from reference TRBV7-9 and TRBJ2-5, reads DTGVSQNPRHKITKRGQNVTFRCDPISEHNRLYWYRQTLGQGPEFLTYFQNEAQLEKSRLLSDRFSAERPKGSFSTLEIQRTEQGDSAMYLCASRPRGATETQYFGPGTRLLVL.

This sequence joins TRBV7-2 and TRBJ2-2, with 7 bases fitting TRBD2. The CDR3 is 15 residues long. Germline V gene sequence: CDR1 SGHTA, CDR2 FQGNSA. J gave up 3 bases and V 3 bases, and 4 bases lay outside the gene matches. CDR3 bases: TGTGCCAGCAGCTTGGGGACTACTTACACCGGGGAGCTGTTTTTT. It is translated as CASSLGTTYTGELFF.

This rearrangement joins TRBV12-1 to TRBJ1-3; the D call of TRBD1 is as the table states it, not checked on the DNA. TRBV12-1 is given as a pseudogene. The CDR3 loop spans 16 amino acids. In DNA, the CDR3 is TGTGCCAGCAGCCCGAACCAGGGGTCCTCTGGAAACACCATATATTTT. It specifies CASSPNQGSSGNTIYF.

The chain couples TRBV5-6 to TRBJ1-2, with 10 bases lining up with TRBD1. Germline values: CDR1 SGHDT, CDR2 YYEEEE. This CDR3 has 16 residues. The V and J ends lost 4 bases and 7 bases, in that order; junction bases with no gene match: 13. CDR3 coding DNA: TGTGCCAGCAGCCCCGGGACAGGGGAGGATCTGGGTGGCTACACCTTC. Its translation: CASSPGTGEDLGGYTF.

The chain carries TRBV7-2 and TRBJ1-6; TRBD1 is a possible D gene (5 bases). The germline gives CDR1 SGHTA, CDR2 FQGNSA. V lost 3 bases and J 7 bases, leaving 13 bases between the germline ends. This CDR3 contains 15 residues. In DNA form, the CDR3 reads TGTGCCAGCAGCTTGACCAGGGACGAAAATTCACCCCTCCACTTT. This sequence encodes CASSLTRDENSPLHF.

This sequence joins TRBV27 and TRBJ2-7; tentative D call: TRBD1 (5 bases). Germline lookup yields CDR1 MNHEY and CDR2 SMNVEV (reference sequence). The V gene lost 3 bases and the J gene lost 0 bases, with 9 bases spanning the gap. There are 14 residues in the CDR3. The CDR3 is CASSLQTDSYEQYF. In nucleotides, the CDR3 is TGTGCCAGCAGTTTGCAGACAGACTCCTACGAGCAGTACTTC.

In this sample, this clone turned up once. The chain recombines TRBV19 with TRBJ1-2; perhaps TRBD1 as D (5 bases). The CDR3 has 18 amino acids. The germline V gene has CDR1 LNHDA and CDR2 SQIVND (reference sequence). Trimming stripped 2 bases from V and 4 bases from J, with 23 bases between. The CDR3 DNA reads TGTGCCAGTAGTATAAGTTTAGGGTTTACAGGAGATGTCTATGGCTACACCTTC. It specifies CASSISLGFTGDVYGYTF.

The chain couples TRBV9 to TRBJ2-1, with 8 bases that match TRBD2. The CDR3 covers 21 residues. V shed 4 bases, J shed 0 bases, and the junction held 21 bases outside the gene matches. Germline V CDR1 and CDR2: SGDLS, YYNGEE. In nucleotides, the CDR3 is TGTGCCAGCAGCCGACTAACAACTAGCGGAGCCGGGTGGACCTCCTACAATGAGCAGTTCTTC. It encodes CASSRLTTSGAGWTSYNEQFF.

This chain uses TRBV6-1 with TRBJ1-2, with unresolved D. The CDR3 loop spans 13 amino acids. The germline V and J ends were trimmed by 4 bases and 8 bases, with 14 bases remaining between them. CDR1 MNHNS and CDR2 SASEGT come from the germline V gene. The CDR3 DNA reads as TGTGCCAGCAGTGGCAATAAGGGCTTCGGCTACACCTTC. This sequence encodes CASSGNKGFGYTF.

This rearrangement joins TRBV11-3 to TRBJ2-5; 10 nucleotides line up with TRBD2. The DNA end is more similar to TRBJ2-7, so the J call may be wrong. The CDR3 length is 14 residues. The germline V gene encodes CDR1 SGHNT and CDR2 YENEEA. The CDR3 DNA reads TGTGCCAGCAGCGCCCGGACTAGCGGACACGAGCAGTACTTC. Translated, it gives CASSARTSGHEQYF.

V and J are TRBV5-1 and TRBJ1-4; D remains ambiguous. The ends were cut back, 0 bases at V and 2 bases at J, with 8 bases in the middle. CDR1 is SGHRS, CDR2 YFSETQ, per germline. The CDR3 spans 15 residues. Here the CDR3 DNA reads TGCGCCAGCAGCTTGGAACCGACCACTAATGAAAAACTGTTTTTT. Residues: CASSLEPTTNEKLFF. Full variable domain (outside the CDR3, taken from reference TRBV5-1 and TRBJ1-4): KAGVTQTPRYLIKTRGQQVTLSCSPISGHRSVSWYQQTPGQGLQFLFEYFSETQRNKGNFPGRFSGRQFSNSRSEMNVSTLELGDSALYLCASSLEPTTNEKLFFGSGTQLSVL.

The chain recombines TRBV7-9 with TRBJ2-7, with D perhaps TRBD1 (5 bases). Trimming pared 5 bases from V and 0 bases from J, leaving 11 bases between. The CDR3 totals 14 residues. CDR1 and CDR2 from the germline V gene are SEHNR and FQNEAQ (reference sequence). CDR3 region: CASSPRQSSYEQYF. CDR3 sequence (DNA): TGTGCCAGCAGCCCAAGACAGAGCTCCTACGAGCAGTACTTC.

The rearrangement uses TRBV2 and TRBJ2-2; D is tentatively TRBD1 or TRBD2 (5 bases each). Trimming took off 10 bases at V and 3 bases at J, with 12 bases between the two ends. The CDR3 runs to 13 residues. Germline V gives CDR1 SNHLY, CDR2 FYNNEI. CDR3 loop: CATRVGDTGELFF. CDR3 DNA sequence: TGTGCCACCAGGGTCGGGGACACCGGGGAGCTGTTTTTT.